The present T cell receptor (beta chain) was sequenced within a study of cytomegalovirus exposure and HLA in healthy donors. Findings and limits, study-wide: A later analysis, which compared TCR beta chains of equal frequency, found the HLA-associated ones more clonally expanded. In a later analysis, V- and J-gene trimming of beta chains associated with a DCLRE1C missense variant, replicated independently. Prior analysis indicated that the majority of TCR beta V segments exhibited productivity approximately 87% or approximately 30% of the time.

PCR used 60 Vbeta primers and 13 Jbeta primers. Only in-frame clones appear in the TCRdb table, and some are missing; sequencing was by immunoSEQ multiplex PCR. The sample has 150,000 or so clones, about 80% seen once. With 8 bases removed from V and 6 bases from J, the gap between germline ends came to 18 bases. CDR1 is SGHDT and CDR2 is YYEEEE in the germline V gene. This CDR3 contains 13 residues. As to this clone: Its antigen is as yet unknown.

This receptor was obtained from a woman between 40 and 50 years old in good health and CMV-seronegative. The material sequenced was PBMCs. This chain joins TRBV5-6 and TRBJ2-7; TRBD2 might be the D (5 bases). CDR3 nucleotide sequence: TGTGCCAGTCAGAGGGTGGGGATCGCCGAGCAGTACTTC. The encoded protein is CASQRVGIAEQYF.